This T cell receptor (beta chain) was retrieved from a study of cytomegalovirus exposure and HLA in healthy donors. PCR employed 60 Vbeta and 13 Jbeta primers. The method was immunoSEQ multiplex PCR; TCRdb's version includes in-frame clones alone and lacks a portion of them. Of more than 110,000 clones in the sample, roughly 78% were seen once. Germline CDR1 and CDR2: KGHSH and LQKENI. This CDR3 is 12 amino acids long. Trimming pared 4 bases from V and 6 bases from J, leaving 10 bases between. The chain combines TRBV18 with TRBJ2-7; D is possibly TRBD1 (6 bases). The sequencing input was PBMCs. This clonotype was obtained from a man aged 25 to 40 in good health and CMV-seronegative. The CDR3 protein is CASSREGGEQYF. Here the CDR3 DNA reads TGTGCCAGCTCACGGGAAGGGGGCGAGCAGTACTTC.